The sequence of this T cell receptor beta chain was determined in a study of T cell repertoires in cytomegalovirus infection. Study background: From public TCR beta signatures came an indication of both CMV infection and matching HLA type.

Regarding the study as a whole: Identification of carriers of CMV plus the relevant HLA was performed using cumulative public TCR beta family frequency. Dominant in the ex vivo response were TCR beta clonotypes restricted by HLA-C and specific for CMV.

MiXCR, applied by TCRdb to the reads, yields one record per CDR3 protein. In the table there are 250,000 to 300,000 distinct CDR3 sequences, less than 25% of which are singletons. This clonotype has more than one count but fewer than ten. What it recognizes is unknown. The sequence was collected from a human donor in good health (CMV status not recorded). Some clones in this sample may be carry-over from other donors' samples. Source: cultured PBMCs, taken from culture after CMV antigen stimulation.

CDR3 in amino acids: CASSYRSWYEAHHSDEQFF. The DNA for the CDR3 is TGTGCCAGCAGTTATCGGTCGTGGTACGAGGCTCACCATTCCGATGAGCAGTTCTTC. The V call is TRBV6-6, the J call TRBJ2-1, with unresolved D. V lost 3 bases, J lost 8 bases, and 29 bases lay in between. The CDR3 has 19 amino acids. Germline lookup yields CDR1 MNHNY and CDR2 SVGAGI (reference sequence).